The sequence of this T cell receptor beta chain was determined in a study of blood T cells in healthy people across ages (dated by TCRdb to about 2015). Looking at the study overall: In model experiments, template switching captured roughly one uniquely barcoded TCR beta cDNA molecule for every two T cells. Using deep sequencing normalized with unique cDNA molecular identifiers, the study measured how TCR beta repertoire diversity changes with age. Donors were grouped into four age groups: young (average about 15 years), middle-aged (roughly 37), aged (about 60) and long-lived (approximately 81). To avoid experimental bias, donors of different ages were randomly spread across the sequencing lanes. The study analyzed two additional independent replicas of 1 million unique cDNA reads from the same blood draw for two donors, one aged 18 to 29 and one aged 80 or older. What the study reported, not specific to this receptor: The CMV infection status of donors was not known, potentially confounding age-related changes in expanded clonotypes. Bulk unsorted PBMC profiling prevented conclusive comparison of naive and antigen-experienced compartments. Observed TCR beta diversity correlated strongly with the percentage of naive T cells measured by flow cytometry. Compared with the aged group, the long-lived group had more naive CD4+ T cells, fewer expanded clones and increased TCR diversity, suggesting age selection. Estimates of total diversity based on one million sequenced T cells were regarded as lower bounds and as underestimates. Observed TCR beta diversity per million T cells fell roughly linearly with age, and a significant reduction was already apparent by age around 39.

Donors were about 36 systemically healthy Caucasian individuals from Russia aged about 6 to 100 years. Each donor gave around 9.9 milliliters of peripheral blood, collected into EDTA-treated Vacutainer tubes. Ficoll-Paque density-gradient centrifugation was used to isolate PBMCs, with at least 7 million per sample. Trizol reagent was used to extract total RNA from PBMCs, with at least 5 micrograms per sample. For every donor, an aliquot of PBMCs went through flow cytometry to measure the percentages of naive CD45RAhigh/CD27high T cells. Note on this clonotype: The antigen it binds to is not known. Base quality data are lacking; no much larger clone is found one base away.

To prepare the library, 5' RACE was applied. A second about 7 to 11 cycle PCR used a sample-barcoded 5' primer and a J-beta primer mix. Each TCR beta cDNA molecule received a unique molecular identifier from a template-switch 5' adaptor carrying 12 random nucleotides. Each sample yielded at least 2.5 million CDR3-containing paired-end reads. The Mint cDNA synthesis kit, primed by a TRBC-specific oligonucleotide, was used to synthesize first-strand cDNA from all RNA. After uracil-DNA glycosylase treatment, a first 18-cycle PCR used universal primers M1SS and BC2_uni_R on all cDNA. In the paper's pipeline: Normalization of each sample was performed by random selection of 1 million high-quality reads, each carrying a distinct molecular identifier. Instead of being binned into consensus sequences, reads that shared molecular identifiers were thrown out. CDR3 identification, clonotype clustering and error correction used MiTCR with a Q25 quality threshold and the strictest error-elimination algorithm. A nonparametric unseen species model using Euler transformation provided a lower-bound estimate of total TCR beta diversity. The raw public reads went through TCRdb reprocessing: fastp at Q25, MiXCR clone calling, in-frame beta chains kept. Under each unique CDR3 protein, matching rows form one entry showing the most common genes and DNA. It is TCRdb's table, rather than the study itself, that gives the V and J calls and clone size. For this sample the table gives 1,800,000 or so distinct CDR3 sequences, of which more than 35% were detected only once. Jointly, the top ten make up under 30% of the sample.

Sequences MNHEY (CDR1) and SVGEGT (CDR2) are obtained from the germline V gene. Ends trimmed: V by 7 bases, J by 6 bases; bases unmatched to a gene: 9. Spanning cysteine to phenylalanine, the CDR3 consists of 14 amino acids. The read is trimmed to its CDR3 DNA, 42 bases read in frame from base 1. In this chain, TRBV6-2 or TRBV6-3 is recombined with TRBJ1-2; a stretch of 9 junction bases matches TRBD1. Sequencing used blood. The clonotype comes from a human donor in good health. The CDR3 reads CASTWTGAENGYTF. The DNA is TGTGCCAGCACCTGGACAGGGGCGGAGAATGGCTACACCTTC.